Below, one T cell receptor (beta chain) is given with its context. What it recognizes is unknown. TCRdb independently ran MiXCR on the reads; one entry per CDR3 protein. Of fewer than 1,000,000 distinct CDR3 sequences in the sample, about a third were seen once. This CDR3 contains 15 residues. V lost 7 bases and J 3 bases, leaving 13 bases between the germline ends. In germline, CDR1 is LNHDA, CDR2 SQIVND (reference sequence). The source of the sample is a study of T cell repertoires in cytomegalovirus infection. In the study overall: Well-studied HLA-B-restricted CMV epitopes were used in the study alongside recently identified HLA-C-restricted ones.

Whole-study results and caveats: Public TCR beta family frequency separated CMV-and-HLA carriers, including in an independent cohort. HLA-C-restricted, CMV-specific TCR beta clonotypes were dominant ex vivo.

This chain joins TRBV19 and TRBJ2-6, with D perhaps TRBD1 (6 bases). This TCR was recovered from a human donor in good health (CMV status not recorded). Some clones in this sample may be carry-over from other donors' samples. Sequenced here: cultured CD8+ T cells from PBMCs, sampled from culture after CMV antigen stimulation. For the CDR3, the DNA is TGTGCCAGTAACCCGTGGACAGATGGGGCCAACGTCCTGACTTTC. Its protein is CASNPWTDGANVLTF.